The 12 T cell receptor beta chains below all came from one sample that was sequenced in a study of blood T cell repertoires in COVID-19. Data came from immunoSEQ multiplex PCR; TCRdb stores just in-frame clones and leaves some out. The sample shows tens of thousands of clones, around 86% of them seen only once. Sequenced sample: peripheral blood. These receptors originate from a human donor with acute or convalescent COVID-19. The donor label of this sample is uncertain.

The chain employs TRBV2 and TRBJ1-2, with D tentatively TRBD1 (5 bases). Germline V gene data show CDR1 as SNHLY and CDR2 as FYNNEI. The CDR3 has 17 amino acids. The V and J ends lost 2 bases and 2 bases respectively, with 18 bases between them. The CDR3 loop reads CASSESLGHVGNYGYTF. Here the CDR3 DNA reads TGTGCCAGCAGTGAATCGCTGGGGCACGTGGGAAACTATGGCTACACCTTC.

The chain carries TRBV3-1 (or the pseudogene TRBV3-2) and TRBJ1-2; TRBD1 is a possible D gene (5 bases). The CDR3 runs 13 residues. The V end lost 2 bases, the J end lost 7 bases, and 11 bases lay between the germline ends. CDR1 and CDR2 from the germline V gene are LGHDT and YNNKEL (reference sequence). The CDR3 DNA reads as TGTGCCAGCAGCCAACAGGGTGACTCTGGCTACACCTTC. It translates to CASSQQGDSGYTF.

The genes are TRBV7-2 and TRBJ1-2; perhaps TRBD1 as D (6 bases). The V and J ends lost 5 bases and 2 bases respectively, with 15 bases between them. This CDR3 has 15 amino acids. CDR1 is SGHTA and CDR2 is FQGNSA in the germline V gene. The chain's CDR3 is CASSPTQGLNYGYTF. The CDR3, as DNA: TGTGCCAGCAGCCCTACACAGGGCCTGAACTATGGCTACACCTTC.

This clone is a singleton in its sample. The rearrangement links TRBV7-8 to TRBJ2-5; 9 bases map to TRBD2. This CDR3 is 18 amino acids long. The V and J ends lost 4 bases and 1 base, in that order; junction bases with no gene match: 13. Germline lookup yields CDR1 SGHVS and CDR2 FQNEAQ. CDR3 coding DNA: TGTGCCAGCAGCTCGAAAGCCGGGACTAGCAGCTTCCAAGAGACCCAGTACTTC. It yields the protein CASSSKAGTSSFQETQYF.

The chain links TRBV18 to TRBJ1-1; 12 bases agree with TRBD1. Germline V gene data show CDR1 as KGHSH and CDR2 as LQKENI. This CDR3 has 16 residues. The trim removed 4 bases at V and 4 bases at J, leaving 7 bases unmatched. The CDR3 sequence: CASSLGTGGTGTEAFF. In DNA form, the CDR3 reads TGTGCCAGCTCACTAGGGACAGGGGGCACGGGCACTGAAGCTTTCTTT.

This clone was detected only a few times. The CDR3 here is CASSVTSGGYTF. In DNA, the CDR3 is TGCGCCAGCAGCGTTACCTCGGGTGGCTACACCTTC. The chain uses TRBV4-3 and TRBJ1-2, with unresolved D. Trimming took off 5 bases at V and 7 bases at J, with 11 bases between the two ends. Germline lookup yields CDR1 LGHNA and CDR2 YSLEER. This CDR3 comprises 12 residues.

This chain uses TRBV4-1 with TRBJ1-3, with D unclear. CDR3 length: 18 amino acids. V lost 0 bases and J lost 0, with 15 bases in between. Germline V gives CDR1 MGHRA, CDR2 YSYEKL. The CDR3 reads CASSQDEQPTLSGNTIYF. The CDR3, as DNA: TGCGCCAGCAGCCAAGATGAACAGCCGACGCTCTCTGGAAACACCATATATTTT.

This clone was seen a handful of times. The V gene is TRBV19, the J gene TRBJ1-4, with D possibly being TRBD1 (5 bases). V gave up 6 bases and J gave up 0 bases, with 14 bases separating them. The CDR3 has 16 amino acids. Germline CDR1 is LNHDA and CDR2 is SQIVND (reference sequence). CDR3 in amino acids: CASRGLGLATNEKLFF. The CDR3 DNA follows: TGTGCCAGTAGGGGACTGGGTCTCGCAACTAATGAAAAACTGTTTTTT.

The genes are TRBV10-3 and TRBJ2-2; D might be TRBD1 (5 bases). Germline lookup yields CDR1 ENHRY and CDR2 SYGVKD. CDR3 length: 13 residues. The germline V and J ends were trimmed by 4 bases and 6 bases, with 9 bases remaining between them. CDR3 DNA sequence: TGTGCCATCAGTGCCGACAGCTCCGGGGAGCTGTTTTTT. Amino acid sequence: CAISADSSGELFF.

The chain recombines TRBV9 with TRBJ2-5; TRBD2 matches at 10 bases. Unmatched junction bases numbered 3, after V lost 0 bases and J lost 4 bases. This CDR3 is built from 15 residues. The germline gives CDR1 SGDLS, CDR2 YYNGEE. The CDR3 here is CASSVGVAGGETQYF. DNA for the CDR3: TGTGCCAGCAGCGTAGGGGTAGCGGGAGGAGAGACCCAGTACTTC.

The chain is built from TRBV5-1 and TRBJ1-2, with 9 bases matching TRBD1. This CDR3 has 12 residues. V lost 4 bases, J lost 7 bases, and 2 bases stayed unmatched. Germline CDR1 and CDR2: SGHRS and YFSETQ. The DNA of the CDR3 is TGCGCCAGCAGCAGGGACAGGGCTGGCTACACCTTC. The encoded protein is CASSRDRAGYTF.

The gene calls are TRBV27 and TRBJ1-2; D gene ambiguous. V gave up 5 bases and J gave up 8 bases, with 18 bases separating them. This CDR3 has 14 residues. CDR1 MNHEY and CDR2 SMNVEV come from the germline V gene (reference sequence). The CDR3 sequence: CASSPGVEGLGYTF. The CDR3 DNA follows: TGTGCCAGCAGTCCCGGGGTGGAAGGGTTAGGCTACACCTTC.